This T cell receptor beta chain was identified in a study of T-cell reconstitution after alpha-beta-depleted transplantation in children listed by TCRdb under 2016. Study-level background: The study quantitatively tracked T-cell immune reconstitution after TCRalphabeta/CD19-depleted allogeneic hematopoietic cell transplantation in children using TCR repertoire profiling. The study at large found these results: The frequencies of hyperexpanded clones fell over the following months, and after one year, T-cell counts and TCRbeta diversity were mostly attributed to newly produced T cells. Apparently early alphabetaT-cell count recovery about two months after transplant reportedly relied on only several hundred rapidly expanded clones derived from non-depleted graft cells. The high TCRbeta diversity at day 60 in some patients was ascribed to recipient T cells and intrathymic progenitors that had survived conditioning.

Notes on this clonotype: Its cognate antigen has yet to be identified. The record has no base qualities; no much larger clone is one base away.

This specimen's treatment or condition label, per the study, means: allogeneic hematopoietic cell transplantation with graft depleted of TCRalphabeta T cells and CD19 B cells. The children who served as transplant recipients had been given grafts of TCRalphabeta/CD19-depleted allogeneic hematopoietic cells. Library method: PCR. TCRdb names Illumina HiSeq 2500 as the instrument used. TCR library preparation used molecular barcoding, with unique molecular identifiers applied to normalize quantification of the TCRbeta repertoire. In-frame beta chains were kept once TCRdb had trimmed the public reads at Q25 with fastp and called clones with MiXCR. Rows are combined by CDR3 protein, so each entry shows the most common genes and DNA. Counted in this sample were approximately 630,000 distinct CDR3 sequences; approximately 14% of them appeared once. Of the sample, about 0.79% is held by the ten largest clones.

Counted from cysteine to phenylalanine, this CDR3 has 16 amino acids. Solely the CDR3 DNA is kept, with 48 bases framed from the first base. V lost 6 bases and J lost 4 bases, and the count of bases not matched to a germline gene is 9. From the germline V gene, CDR1 is MDHEN and CDR2 is SYDVKM. The clonotype was recovered from a girl aged 2-10 years with congenital amegakaryocytic thrombocytopenia, due to receive a stem cell transplant. Recombination linked TRBV28 to TRBJ1-5, and TRBD1 aligns with 10 junction nucleotides. Sequencing was performed on PBMCs, taken before TCRalphabeta/CD19-depleted stem cell transplant. The DNA sequence follows: TGTGCCAGCAGCCCAGGCGGGACAGGGGCTAATCAGCCCCAGCATTTT. This translates into CASSPGGTGANQPQHF. Reference TRBV28 and TRBJ1-5 proteins supply the regions before and after the CDR3; the full variable domain is: DVKVTQSSRYLVKRTGEKVFLECVQDMDHENMFWYRQDPGLGLRLIYFSYDVKMKEKGDIPEGYSVSREKKERFSLILESASTNQTSMYLCASSPGGTGANQPQHFGDGTRLSIL.